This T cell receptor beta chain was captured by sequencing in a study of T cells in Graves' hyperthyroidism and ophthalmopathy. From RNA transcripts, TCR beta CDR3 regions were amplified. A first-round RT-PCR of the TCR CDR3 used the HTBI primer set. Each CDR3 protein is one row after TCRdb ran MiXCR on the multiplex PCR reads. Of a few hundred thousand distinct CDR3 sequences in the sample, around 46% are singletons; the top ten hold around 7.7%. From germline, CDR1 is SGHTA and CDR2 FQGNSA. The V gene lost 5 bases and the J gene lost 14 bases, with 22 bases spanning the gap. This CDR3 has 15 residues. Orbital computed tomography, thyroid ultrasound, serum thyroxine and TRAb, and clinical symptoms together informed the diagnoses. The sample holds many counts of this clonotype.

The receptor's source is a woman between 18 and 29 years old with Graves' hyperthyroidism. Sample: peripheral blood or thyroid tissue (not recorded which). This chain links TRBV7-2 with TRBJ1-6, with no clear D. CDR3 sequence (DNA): TGTGCCAGCAGCCCAACGGCTCGAAGATTCACGGCCCTCCACTTT. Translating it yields CASSPTARRFTALHF.